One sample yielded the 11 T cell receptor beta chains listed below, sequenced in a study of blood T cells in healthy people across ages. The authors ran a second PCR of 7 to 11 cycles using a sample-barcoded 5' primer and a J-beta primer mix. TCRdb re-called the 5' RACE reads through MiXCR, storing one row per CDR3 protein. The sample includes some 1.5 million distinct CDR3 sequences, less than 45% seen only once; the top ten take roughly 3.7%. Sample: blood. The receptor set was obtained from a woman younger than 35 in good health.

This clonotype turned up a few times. DNA for the CDR3: TGCAGCGTTGATGGGCTAGCGGGGGGGAATGAGCAGTTCTTC. Its protein is CSVDGLAGGNEQFF. V and J are TRBV29-1 and TRBJ2-1; 12 positions agree with TRBD2. V shed 3 bases, J shed 7 bases, and the junction held 4 bases outside the gene matches. This CDR3 region has 14 residues. The V gene's germline CDR1 is SQVTM and CDR2 ANQGSEA.

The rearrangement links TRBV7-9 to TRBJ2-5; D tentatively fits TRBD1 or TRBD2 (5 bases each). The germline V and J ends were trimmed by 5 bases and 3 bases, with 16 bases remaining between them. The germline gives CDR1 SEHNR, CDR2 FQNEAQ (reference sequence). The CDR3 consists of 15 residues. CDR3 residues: CASSPRDPPKETQYF. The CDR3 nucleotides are TGTGCCAGCAGCCCCCGGGACCCCCCTAAAGAGACCCAGTACTTC.

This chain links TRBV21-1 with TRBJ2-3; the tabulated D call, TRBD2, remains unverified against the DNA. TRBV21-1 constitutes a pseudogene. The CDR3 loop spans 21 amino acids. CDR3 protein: CASSKIAQGTSGSISTDTQYF. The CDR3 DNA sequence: TGTGCCAGCAGCAAGATAGCTCAAGGGACTAGCGGGAGTATAAGCACAGATACGCAGTATTTT.

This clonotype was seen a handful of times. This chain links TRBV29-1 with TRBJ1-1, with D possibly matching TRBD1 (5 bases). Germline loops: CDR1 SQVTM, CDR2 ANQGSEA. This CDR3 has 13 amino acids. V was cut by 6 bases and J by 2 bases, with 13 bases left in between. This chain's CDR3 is CSVAGQQNTEAFF. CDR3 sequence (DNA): TGCAGCGTCGCAGGGCAGCAAAACACTGAAGCTTTCTTT. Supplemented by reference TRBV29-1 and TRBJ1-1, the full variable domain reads SAVISQKPSRDICQRGTSLTIQCQVDSQVTMMFWYRQQPGQSLTLIATANQGSEATYESGFVIDKFPISRPNLTFSTLTVSNMSPEDSSIYLCSVAGQQNTEAFFGQGTRLTVV.

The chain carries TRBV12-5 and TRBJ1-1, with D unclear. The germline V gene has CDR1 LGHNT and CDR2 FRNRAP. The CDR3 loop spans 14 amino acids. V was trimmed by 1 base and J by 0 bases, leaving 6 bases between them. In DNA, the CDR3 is TGTGCTAGTGGTTTGGAGACCCTGAACACTGAAGCTTTCTTT. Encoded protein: CASGLETLNTEAFF.

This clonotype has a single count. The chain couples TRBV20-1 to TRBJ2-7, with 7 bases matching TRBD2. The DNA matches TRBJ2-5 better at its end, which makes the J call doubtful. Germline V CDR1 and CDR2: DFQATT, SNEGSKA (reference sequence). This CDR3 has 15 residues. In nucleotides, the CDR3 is TGCAGTGCTACGAACCCGGGACTAAGGGAAAAGACCCAGTACTTC. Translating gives CSATNPGLREKTQYF.

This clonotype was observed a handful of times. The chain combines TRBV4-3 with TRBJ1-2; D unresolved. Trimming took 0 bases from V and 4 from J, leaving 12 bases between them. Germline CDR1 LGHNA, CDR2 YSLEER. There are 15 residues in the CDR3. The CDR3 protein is CASSQDRSASYGYTF. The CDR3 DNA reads TGCGCCAGCAGCCAAGATCGCTCCGCATCCTATGGCTACACCTTC.

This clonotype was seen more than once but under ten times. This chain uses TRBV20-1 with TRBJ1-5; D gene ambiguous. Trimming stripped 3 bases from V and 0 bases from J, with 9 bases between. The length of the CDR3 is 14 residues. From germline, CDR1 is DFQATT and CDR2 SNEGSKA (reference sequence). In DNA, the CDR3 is TGCAGTGCTAGCACAATTTATAGCAATCAGCCCCAGCATTTT. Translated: CSASTIYSNQPQHF.

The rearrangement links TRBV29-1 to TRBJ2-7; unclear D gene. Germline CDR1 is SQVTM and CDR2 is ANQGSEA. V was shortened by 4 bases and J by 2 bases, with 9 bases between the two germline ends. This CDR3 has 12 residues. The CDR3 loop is CSVGDTTYEQYF. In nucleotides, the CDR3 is TGCAGCGTTGGAGACACCACCTACGAGCAGTACTTC.

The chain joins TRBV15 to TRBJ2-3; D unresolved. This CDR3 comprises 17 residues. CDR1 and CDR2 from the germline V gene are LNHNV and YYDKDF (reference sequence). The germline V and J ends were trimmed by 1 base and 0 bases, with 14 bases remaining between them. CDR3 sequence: CATSRGAGPSSTDTQYF. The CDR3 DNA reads TGTGCCACCAGCAGAGGGGCCGGCCCTTCTAGCACAGATACGCAGTATTTT.

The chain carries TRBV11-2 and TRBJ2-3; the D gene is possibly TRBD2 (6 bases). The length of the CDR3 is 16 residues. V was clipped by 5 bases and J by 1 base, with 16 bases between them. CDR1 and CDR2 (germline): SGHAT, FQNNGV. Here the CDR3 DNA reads TGTGCCAGCAGCCGCCCGAGGGCTAGCGGCACAGATACGCAGTATTTT. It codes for CASSRPRASGTDTQYF.